The 11 T cell receptor beta chains in this list originate from one sample, sequenced in a study of T cell clones after liver transplantation. The assay was immunoSEQ multiplex PCR, and TCRdb's table has in-frame clones only and misses some. The data show around 100,000 clones, under 90% seen once. The specimen comprised CD4+ T cells from blood, sampled around 48 months after liver transplant. All receptors come from a human patient who received a liver transplant. Some T cells here may be from the graft donor.

The rearrangement links TRBV6-6 to TRBJ2-7, with 7 bases fitting TRBD1. The ends lost 5 bases at V and 9 bases at J; junction bases unmatched: 7. Germline CDR1 MNHNY, CDR2 SVGAGI (reference sequence). CDR3 size: 12 residues. The CDR3 DNA reads as TGTGCCAGCAGTCCCCCAGGGGGAAGGCAGTACTTC. As protein: CASSPPGGRQYF.

The V call is TRBV7-8, the J call TRBJ1-1; D is possibly TRBD1 (5 bases). V was pared by 4 bases and J by 1 base, with 7 bases between. In germline, CDR1 is SGHVS, CDR2 FQNEAQ. The CDR3 contains 13 residues. CDR3 protein: CASSSGGNTEAFF. DNA for the CDR3: TGTGCCAGCAGCTCCGGGGGGAACACTGAAGCTTTCTTT.

The V and J genes are TRBV4-2 and TRBJ2-1; a possible D gene is TRBD2 (6 bases). The CDR3 is made up of 13 amino acids. The V and J ends lost 0 bases and 6 bases respectively, with 6 bases between them. Germline V CDR1 and CDR2: LGHNA, YNFKEQ. Here the CDR3 reads CASSQDGGNEQFF. CDR3 nucleotides: TGTGCCAGCAGCCAAGACGGGGGCAATGAGCAGTTCTTC.

This clone was picked up one time. The V and J genes are TRBV5-4 and TRBJ2-3; D remains unclear. Germline loops: CDR1 SGHNT, CDR2 YYREEE (reference sequence). The CDR3 covers 12 residues. V was clipped by 0 bases and J by 2 bases, with 1 base between them. CDR3 amino acids: CASSLDTDTQYF. DNA of the CDR3: TGTGCCAGCAGCTTGGACACAGATACGCAGTATTTT.

This clone occurred once. One end of the junction varies from germline; a read error may be responsible. The CDR3 here is CASSPSGRSNEQFF. The CDR3 coding sequence is TGTGCAAGTAGTCCCAGCGGGAGGAGTAATGAGCAGTTCTTC. V usage is TRBV19 and J usage is TRBJ2-1; 9 bases align to TRBD2. Germline CDR1 is LNHDA and CDR2 is SQIVND (reference sequence). The CDR3 runs 14 residues.

This sequence joins TRBV5-6 and TRBJ2-7; D might be TRBD2 (7 bases). Trimming stripped 4 bases from V and 7 bases from J, with 21 bases between. The CDR3 has 15 amino acids. Germline CDR1 and CDR2: SGHDT and YYEEEE. In DNA form, the CDR3 reads TGTGCCAGCAGCAGGGGGGGGACACCCCCTAATGAGCAGTACTTC. Protein product: CASSRGGTPPNEQYF.

The chain links TRBV28 to TRBJ2-5; 10 bases are a match to TRBD2. This CDR3 spans 16 amino acids. Germline CDR1 reads MDHEN; CDR2 reads SYDVKM. J gave up 6 bases and V 2 bases, and 9 bases lay outside the gene matches. This CDR3 reads CASSLLAGVRVKTQYF. Here the CDR3 DNA reads TGTGCCAGCAGTTTACTAGCGGGAGTCAGGGTGAAGACCCAGTACTTC.

J is TRBJ2-7 and V is TRBV18; 9 bases line up with TRBD1. CDR1 is KGHSH and CDR2 is LQKENI in the germline V gene. The CDR3 contains 15 residues. V lost 6 bases to trimming and J lost 4 bases; unmatched junction nucleotides: 10. In DNA, the CDR3 is TGTGCCAGCTCCCCCGACAGGGGGTTCGGGTACGAGCAGTACTTC. Protein sequence: CASSPDRGFGYEQYF. Based on the CDR3 plus reference TRBV18 and TRBJ2-7, the full variable domain is NAGVMQNPRHLVRRRGQEARLRCSPMKGHSHVYWYRQLPEEGLKFMVYLQKENIIDESGMPKERFSAEFPKEGPSILRIQQVVRGDSAAYFCASSPDRGFGYEQYFGPGTRLTVT.

V is TRBV14 and J is TRBJ1-1, with D possibly being TRBD1 (6 bases). Germline V gene lookup returns CDR1 SGHDN and CDR2 FVKESK. Trimming removed 3 bases at V and 1 base at J, with 12 bases between. The CDR3 contains 15 residues. The CDR3 coding sequence is TGTGCCAGCAGCCAGAGGGGGAGAGGGAACACTGAAGCTTTCTTT. As protein: CASSQRGRGNTEAFF.

The chain has TRBV7-9 and TRBJ2-7, with no clear D. The CDR3 has 12 amino acids. Looked up from germline, CDR1 is SEHNR and CDR2 is FQNEAQ (reference sequence). The V end was cut by 4 bases, the J end by 6 bases, with 10 bases between. DNA for the CDR3: TGTGCCAGCAGCTCCCTCGGGTCCGAGCAGTACTTC. Protein sequence: CASSSLGSEQYF.

Here the CDR3 DNA reads TGCGCCAGCAGCTTGGATCCCGGTCCTAGCACAGATACGCAGTATTTT. It is translated as CASSLDPGPSTDTQYF. The chain employs TRBV5-1 and TRBJ2-3; no definite D call. Germline V CDR1 and CDR2: SGHRS, YFSETQ. Trimming shortened V by 0 bases and J by 0 bases, and 11 bases separated the two germline ends. This CDR3 is built from 16 residues.